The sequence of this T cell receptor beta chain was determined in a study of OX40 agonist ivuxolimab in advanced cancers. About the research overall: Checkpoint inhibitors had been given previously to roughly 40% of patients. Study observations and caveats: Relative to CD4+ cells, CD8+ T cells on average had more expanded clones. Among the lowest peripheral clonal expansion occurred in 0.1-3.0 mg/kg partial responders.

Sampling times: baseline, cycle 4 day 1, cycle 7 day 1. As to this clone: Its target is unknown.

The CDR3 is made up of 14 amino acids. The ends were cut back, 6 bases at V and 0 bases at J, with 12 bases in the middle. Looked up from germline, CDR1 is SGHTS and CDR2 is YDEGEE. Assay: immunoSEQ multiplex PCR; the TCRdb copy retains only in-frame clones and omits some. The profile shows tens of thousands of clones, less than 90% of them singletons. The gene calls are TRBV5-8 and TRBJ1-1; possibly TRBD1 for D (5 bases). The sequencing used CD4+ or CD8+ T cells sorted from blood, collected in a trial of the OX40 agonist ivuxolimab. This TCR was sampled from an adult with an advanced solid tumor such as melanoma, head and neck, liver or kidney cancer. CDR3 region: CASKRRGLNTEAFF. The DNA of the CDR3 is TGTGCCAGCAAAAGAAGGGGTTTGAACACTGAAGCTTTCTTT.